This T cell receptor beta chain appears in the sequencing data of a study of regulatory T cells in long-lasting Graves disease (dated by TCRdb to the early 2020s). Regarding the research as a whole: In the newly diagnosed Graves' disease group, patients had been taking antithyroid drugs for less than 3 months. Persistent Graves' disease patients were compared with newly diagnosed Graves' disease patients by peripheral blood TCR sequencing and RNA sequencing. The study took place in China and was registered as a clinical trial. TCR sequencing covered approximately 13 persistent and about 20 newly diagnosed Graves' disease patients, 33 samples in total. What the authors observed across the whole study: Sequencing and analysis were limited to the TCR beta chain. Preferential use of TRBV28, TRBJ1-2 and TRBJ2-5 was observed in persistent disease, whereas TRBV20-1 and TRBJ2-1 were favored in newly diagnosed disease. The study examined only peripheral blood because the primary lesion, thyroid tissue, could not be accessed. The authors noted that the small sample size was a limitation that may lower accuracy. Lower TCR Shannon entropy and fewer highly expanded clones were observed in persistent Graves' disease patients than in newly diagnosed patients, which suggested clonal expansion. Persistent patients shared more public clonotypes among themselves (around 2,700) than newly diagnosed patients did (about 970).

Libraries were prepared through multiplex PCR. Sequencing instrument: Illumina HiSeq 4000. To build TCR beta libraries, CDR3 regions were amplified by Arm-PCR using iRepertoire HTBI primers. Gel purification was performed on PCR products prior to sequencing. Per the authors' processing: A total of roughly 65 TRBV and 14 TRBJ segments were identified across samples and were used for gene usage analysis of CDR3 amino acid clonotypes. COPE and FqMerger were used to merge filtered high-quality paired reads into contigs. BLAST was used to align contigs to IMGT TRBV, TRBD and TRBJ reference genes, with CDR3 defined following IMGT. Highly expanded clones were defined as clonotypes with a frequency above 0.1%. Shannon entropy was used to measure repertoire diversity, and the Gini coefficient was used to measure V-J evenness. Public clonotypes were defined as clonotypes shared by more than one individual. The public reads were run again by TCRdb, first through fastp at Q25 and then through MiXCR, and only productive beta chains were kept. A single entry per CDR3 protein holds the most common genes and DNA from its merged rows. These V and J calls derive from TCRdb rather than the authors' analysis. The sample contains approximately 250,000 distinct CDR3 sequences, approximately 20% of them found a single time. The top ten constitute around 20% of the sample.

CDR1 and CDR2, looked up from the germline V gene (reference sequence), are DFQATT and SNEGSKA. The junction shows trimming of 3 bases on V and 2 bases on J, plus 11 bases between the germline ends. Taken from cysteine to phenylalanine, the CDR3 has 13 residues. The read is trimmed to its CDR3 DNA, 39 bases read in frame from base 1. The table lists this clonotype with many counts. What antigen it recognizes has not been identified. Qualities for individual bases were not recorded, and no much larger clone is one base off. Per the publication, the time point label means: newly diagnosed GD, antithyroid drugs for less than 3 months. For both TCR sequencing and RNA sequencing, RNA was extracted from PBMCs using TRIzol. The diagnosis of Graves' disease was made according to American Thyroid Association guidelines. Patients for the study were recruited at an endocrinology department in Xi'an, China. From each patient, around 9 milliliters of peripheral blood was collected into an EDTA anticoagulant tube. PBMCs were isolated by Ficoll Paque Plus density gradient separation without further T cell sorting. An Agilent 2100 Bioanalyzer and agarose gel were used to check RNA quality, while a NanoDrop 2000 measured RNA concentration.

The sequencing used peripheral blood mononuclear cells (PBMCs), collected at new diagnosis, from a patient treated with antithyroid drugs. This clonotype was obtained from a female donor with Graves disease. The chain links TRBV20-1 with TRBJ2-7; the D gene cannot be resolved reliably. At the DNA level, the sequence is TGCAGTGCTAGGCCAGGCGATCCCTACGAGCAGTACTTC. Translated, it reads CSARPGDPYEQYF.